This TCR beta chain was retrieved from a study of blood T cell repertoires in COVID-19. The overall study: The analysed material was cDNA or gDNA that came from T cells, B-cell-depleted T cells, or PBMCs.

This CDR3 spans 15 amino acids. V lost 0 bases and J 9 bases, leaving 16 bases between the germline ends. Germline V gene lookup returns CDR1 SGHRS and CDR2 YFSETQ. Clones were read by immunoSEQ multiplex PCR, and TCRdb kept only the in-frame ones, dropping some. This sample has 35,000 to 50,000 clones, with about 79% found just once. Sequences were obtained from peripheral blood. V usage is TRBV5-1 and J usage is TRBJ2-1; TRBD1 might be the D (6 bases). The clonotype comes from a human donor with acute or convalescent COVID-19. The donor label of this sample is uncertain. CDR3 region: CASSLALGIGGEQFF. The CDR3 nucleotides are TGCGCCAGCAGCTTGGCGTTGGGAATAGGGGGTGAGCAGTTCTTC.